In its sample, the clone carrying this T cell receptor (beta chain) was seen a few times. This CDR3 has 14 residues. Germline loops: CDR1 MNHEY, CDR2 SVGAGI. V lost 2 bases and J 5 bases, leaving 12 bases between the germline ends. This entry belongs to a study of molecular identifiers for immune sequencing clone quantification. A single record per CDR3 protein comes from TCRdb applying MiXCR to the PCR reads. The data contain more than 550,000 distinct CDR3 sequences, about 25% of them seen just once; the ten biggest clones take up around 0.78%. Specimen: naive CD8+ T cells from blood, with Jurkat cell RNA spiked in. Specified subset: FACS-sorted CD8+CD4-CCR7+CD45RA+ naive T cells. The chain combines TRBV6-5 with TRBJ1-1; D is unclear. This receptor was identified in a human donor in good health. Some libraries in this study had Jurkat cell RNA spiked in. The CDR3 spells CASSYEGSGTEAFF. CDR3 sequence (DNA): TGTGCCAGCAGTTACGAGGGATCGGGAACTGAAGCTTTCTTT.